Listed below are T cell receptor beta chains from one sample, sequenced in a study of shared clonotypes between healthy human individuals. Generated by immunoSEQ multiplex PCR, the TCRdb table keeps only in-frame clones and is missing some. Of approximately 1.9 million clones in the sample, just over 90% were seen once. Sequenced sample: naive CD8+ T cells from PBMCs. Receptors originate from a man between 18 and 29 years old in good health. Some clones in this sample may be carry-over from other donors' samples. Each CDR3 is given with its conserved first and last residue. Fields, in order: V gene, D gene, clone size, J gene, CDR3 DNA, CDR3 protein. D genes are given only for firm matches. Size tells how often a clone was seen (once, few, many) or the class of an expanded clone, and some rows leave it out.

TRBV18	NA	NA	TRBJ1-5	TGTGCCAGCTCACTGGGTCGGAATGAAAATCAGCCCCAGCATTTT	CASSLGRNENQPQHF
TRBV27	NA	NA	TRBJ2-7	TGTGCCAGCAGTTTATGGGGGGGCGGTCTCGAGCAGTACTTC	CASSLWGGGLEQYF
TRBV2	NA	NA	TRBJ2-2	TGTGCCAGCAGTTTACCCCAGGGTCCAGAGGGGGGGACCGGGGAGCTGTTTTTT	CASSLPQGPEGGTGELFF
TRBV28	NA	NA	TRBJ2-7	TGTGCCAGCAGTTTATTAACAGGATACGAGCAGTACTTC	CASSLLTGYEQYF
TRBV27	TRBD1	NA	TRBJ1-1	TGTGCCAGCAGTCCCGGGACAGCGGAGAGACATGCTGAAGCTTTCTTT	CASSPGTAERHAEAFF
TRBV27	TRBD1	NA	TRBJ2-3	TGTGCCAGCAGTTTAAGGGACAGGGGTCGCCCAGATACGCAGTATTTT	CASSLRDRGRPDTQYF
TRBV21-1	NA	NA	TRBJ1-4	TGTGCCAGCAGCAAAAGGGAGGGAGGGGGGCCTAATGAAAAACTGTTTTTT	CASSKREGGGPNEKLFF
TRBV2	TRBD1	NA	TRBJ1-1	TGTGCCAGCAGGGAGGACAGGGGGGACCTTATGAACACTGAAGCTTTCTTT	CASREDRGDLMNTEAFF
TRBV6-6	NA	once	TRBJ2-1	TGTGCCAGCAGTTACGGCTACAATGAGCAGTTCTTC	CASSYGYNEQFF
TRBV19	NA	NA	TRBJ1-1	TGTGCCAGTAGCCCCGGACTCCTCACTGAAGCTTTCTTT	CASSPGLLTEAFF
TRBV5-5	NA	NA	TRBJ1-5	TGTGCCAGCAGCTTGGGTCCGGGAGGTCAGCCCCAGCATTTT	CASSLGPGGQPQHF
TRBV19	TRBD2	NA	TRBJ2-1	TGTGCCAGTAGTATAGGCCTAGCGGGAGCCTACAATGAGCAGTTCTTC	CASSIGLAGAYNEQFF
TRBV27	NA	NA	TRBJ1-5	TGTGCCAGCAGCTTAGCGGCAGGGCTCTATAGCAATCAGCCCCAGCATTTT	CASSLAAGLYSNQPQHF
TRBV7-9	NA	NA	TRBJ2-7	TGTGCCAGCGCTCGGCCACTTACAGGGTACGAGCAGTACTTC	CASARPLTGYEQYF
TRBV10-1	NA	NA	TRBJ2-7	TGCGCCAGCAGTGAGGGCCGATCAAGCGAGCAGTACTTC	CASSEGRSSEQYF
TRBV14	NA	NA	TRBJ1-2	TGTGCCAGCAGCCAAGATTACCCGGGACCTCCTAACTATGGCTACACCTTC	CASSQDYPGPPNYGYTF
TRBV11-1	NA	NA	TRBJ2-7	TGTGCCAGCAGCTTGGGGGTAGGACAGTACGAGCAGTACTTC	CASSLGVGQYEQYF
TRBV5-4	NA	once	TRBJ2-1	TGTGCCAGCAGCTTGAGTTCAACAGGGTGGAATGAGCAGTTCTTC	CASSLSSTGWNEQFF
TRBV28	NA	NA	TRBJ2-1	TGTGCCAGCAGGCGTAGGAATGAGCAGTTCTTC	CASRRRNEQFF
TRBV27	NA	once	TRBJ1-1	TGTGCCAGCAGTTTAAACCCGCAGGGTAGTGAAGCTTTCTTT	CASSLNPQGSEAFF
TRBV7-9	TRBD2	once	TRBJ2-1	TGTGCCAGCAGCTTGGGACTAGCGGTTTACAATGAGCAGTTCTTC	CASSLGLAVYNEQFF
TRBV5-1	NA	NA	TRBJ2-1	TGCGCCAGCAGCTTGTTGTGGGACCGCGAATACAATGAGCAGTTCTTC	CASSLLWDREYNEQFF
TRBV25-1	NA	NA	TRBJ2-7	TGTGCCAGCAGCGTTAGTAGCTACGAGCAGTACTTC	CASSVSSYEQYF
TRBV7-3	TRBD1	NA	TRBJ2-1	TGTGCCAGCAGGGTGACAGGGGCCCTCTACAATGAGCAGTTCTTC	CASRVTGALYNEQFF
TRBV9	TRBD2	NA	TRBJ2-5	TGTGCCAGCAGCGAGGGGACTAGCGGAACCCAAGAGACCCAGTACTTC	CASSEGTSGTQETQYF
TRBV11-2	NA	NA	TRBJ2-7	TGTGCCAGCAGCTCCGACGGGGACCCCTACGAGCAGTACTTC	CASSSDGDPYEQYF
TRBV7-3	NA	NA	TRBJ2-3	TGTGCCAGCAGCCCCGGGGGTTCCCGCACAGATACGCAGTATTTT	CASSPGGSRTDTQYF
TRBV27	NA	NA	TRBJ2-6	TGTGCCAGCAGTCCCCTTGGGGCCAACGTCCTGACTTTC	CASSPLGANVLTF